A single sample gave rise to the 12 T cell receptor beta chains below, sequenced in a study of blood T cells in healthy people across ages (dated by TCRdb to the mid-2010s). The library relied on 5' RACE. The sequencing machine was an Illumina HiSeq 2500. A second PCR of about 7 to 12 cycles was performed with a sample-barcoded 5' primer and a J-beta primer mix. Using fastp at Q25 and MiXCR, TCRdb reprocessed the public reads and kept productive beta chains. Rows are combined by CDR3 protein, so each entry shows the most common genes and DNA. The sample table holds 1,500,000 or so distinct CDR3 sequences, of which approximately 59% were seen once. Of the sample, roughly 7% is held by the ten largest clones. Sequencing input: blood. The receptors stem from a man in his late teens or twenties in good health.

The chain combines TRBV27 with TRBJ2-1, with TRBD2 matching 12 bases. Losses at the gene ends were 5 bases for V and 9 bases for J; bases not matched to a gene: 14. CDR1 is MNHEY and CDR2 is SMNVEV in the germline V gene (reference sequence). CDR3 length: 17 residues. The CDR3 nucleotides read TGTGCCAGCAGTCTGAGGACTAGCGGGATCCTCGCCGGTGAGCAGTTCTTC. Encoded protein: CASSLRTSGILAGEQFF.

V usage is TRBV20-1 and J usage is TRBJ2-5; 13 positions agree with TRBD2. The CDR3 spans 17 residues. V was pared by 3 bases and J by 4 bases, with 11 bases of the junction left unmatched. Looked up from germline, CDR1 is DFQATT and CDR2 is SNEGSKA (reference sequence). The chain's CDR3 is CSASGLAGEEVGETQYF. In nucleotides, the CDR3 is TGCAGTGCTAGTGGACTAGCGGGAGAAGAGGTGGGAGAGACCCAGTACTTC.

A few counts support this clonotype. V is TRBV19 and J is TRBJ2-3, with D unclear. The CDR3 sequence is 14 residues long. The germline V gene encodes CDR1 LNHDA and CDR2 SQIVND (reference sequence). Trimming removed 3 bases from V and 0 bases from J, with 7 bases in between. The CDR3 coding sequence is TGTGCCAGTAGTATTCCGACTAGCACAGATACGCAGTATTTT. It yields the protein CASSIPTSTDTQYF.

V gene TRBV4-1 combines with J gene TRBJ2-1; D not certain. This CDR3 spans 11 amino acids. Deletions cut 1 base from V and 11 bases from J, with 6 bases between. CDR1 is MGHRA and CDR2 is YSYEKL in the germline V gene. In DNA form, the CDR3 reads TGCGCCAGCAGCCAAGGGAAGAAGCAGTTCTTC. Translation gives CASSQGKKQFF.

This chain links TRBV6-6 with TRBJ2-5; the match to TRBD2 covers 13 bases. Germline trimming cut 2 bases from V and 5 bases from J; bases unmatched to any gene: 8. Per germline, CDR1 MNHNY and CDR2 SVGAGI (reference sequence). This CDR3 has 17 amino acids. CDR3 sequence reads: CASSYPRTSGSEETQYF. The CDR3 DNA reads as TGTGCCAGCAGTTACCCGAGGACTAGCGGGAGTGAGGAGACCCAGTACTTC.

The CDR3, as DNA: TGTGCCAGCAGTGTCCCGGGTATGGGTGTTGATACGCAGTATTTT. Translated: CASSVPGMGVDTQYF. V usage is TRBV2 and J usage is TRBJ2-3; D gene uncertain. V was shortened by 4 bases and J by 6 bases, with 17 bases between the two germline ends. The CDR3 is made up of 15 amino acids. Germline CDR1 SNHLY, CDR2 FYNNEI. The entire variable domain, with the rest obtained from reference TRBV2 and TRBJ2-3, is as follows: EPEVTQTPSHQVTQMGQEVILRCVPISNHLYFYWYRQILGQKVEFLVSFYNNEISEKSEIFDDQFSVERPDGSNFTLKIRSTKLEDSAMYFCASSVPGMGVDTQYFGPGTRLTVL.

The rearrangement uses TRBV4-1 and TRBJ2-2; D remains ambiguous. The ends were cut back, 7 bases at V and 0 bases at J, with 9 bases in the middle. The CDR3 extends over 14 amino acids. Germline CDR1 MGHRA, CDR2 YSYEKL. The CDR3 loop reads CASNPQPNTGELFF. CDR3 DNA sequence: TGCGCCAGCAACCCCCAGCCGAACACCGGGGAGCTGTTTTTT.

This clonotype was counted only a few times. The chain recombines TRBV29-1 with TRBJ2-7; 10 bases map to TRBD2. V was pared by 6 bases and J by 4 bases, with 9 bases of the junction left unmatched. There are 14 residues in the CDR3. Germline V lookup: CDR1 SQVTM, CDR2 ANQGSEA. The CDR3, as DNA: TGCAGCGTGACCCTAGCGGGAGTTCCTTACGAGCAGTACTTC. It codes for CSVTLAGVPYEQYF.

The rearrangement joins TRBV19 to TRBJ2-7, with a possible D match to TRBD2 (6 bases). The CDR3 is 14 amino acids. Deletions cut 3 bases from V and 0 bases from J, with 9 bases between. Germline values: CDR1 LNHDA, CDR2 SQIVND (reference sequence). The CDR3 is CASSITGGSYEQYF. DNA of the CDR3: TGTGCCAGTAGTATTACCGGGGGCTCCTACGAGCAGTACTTC.

This clonotype has more than one count but fewer than ten. The V call is TRBV15, the J call TRBJ2-1; 7 nucleotides agree with TRBD2. V was pared by 2 bases and J by 7 bases, with 11 bases of the junction left unmatched. Looked up from germline, CDR1 is LNHNV and CDR2 is YYDKDF (reference sequence). The CDR3 is 16 amino acids. The CDR3 sequence: CATSRSAGAPSNEQFF. DNA for the CDR3: TGTGCCACCAGCAGAAGTGCGGGAGCCCCCTCTAATGAGCAGTTCTTC.

The chain combines TRBV3-1 with TRBJ2-1; no definite D call. Trimming cost V 4 bases and J 1 base, with 17 bases left between them. The CDR3 totals 17 residues. Germline CDR1 reads LGHDT; CDR2 reads YNNKEL (reference sequence). The CDR3 DNA sequence: TGTGCCAGCAGCCGGGCTACCAATTGGAAATCCTACAATGAGCAGTTCTTC. It encodes CASSRATNWKSYNEQFF.

This chain links TRBV5-1 with TRBJ2-4; 7 bases are shared with TRBD1. V gave up 5 bases and J gave up 1 base; unmatched junction bases: 6. CDR1 and CDR2 (germline): SGHRS, YFSETQ. CDR3 length equals 15 residues. The CDR3 DNA reads TGCGCCAGCAGGGCGACAGGGATTGCCAAAAACATTCAGTACTTC. Residues: CASRATGIAKNIQYF.